Below, 8 T cell receptor beta chains from the same sample are listed, as sequenced in a study of T cell responses to AZD1222 COVID-19 vaccine (dated by TCRdb to the early 2020s). Read against the paper, the sample's time point label means: baseline before first vaccination. This specimen's treatment or condition label, per the study, means: meningococcal conjugate vaccine given as trial control. The library was obtained by the immunoSEQ multiplex PCR assay. Imported from immuneACCESS, the table was reduced by TCRdb to in-frame sequences with V and J called. These copies leave out some clones; in studies compared against another copy, an unresolved V gene accounts for under half, and the cause of the remainder is not known. This sample gives 150,000 or so clones in total; about 89% of them show up just once. About 3% of the sample rests with the top ten. The material sequenced was peripheral blood, taken on day 0 of MenACWY control vaccination. These receptors all stem from an adult in good health.

V is TRBV2 and J is TRBJ1-5, with 7 bases fitting TRBD1. CDR1 is SNHLY, CDR2 FYNNEI, per germline. The length of the CDR3 is 15 residues. The junction had 7 bases not matched to a gene; V was cut back by 8 bases and J by 0 bases. The CDR3, as DNA: TGTGCCAGCTCCCCCGACAGGGCTAGCAATCAGCCCCAGCATTTT. It is translated as CASSPDRASNQPQHF.

V and J are TRBV2 and TRBJ1-5; the D gene is possibly TRBD1 (5 bases). V shed 3 bases and J shed 6 bases, with 12 bases lying between them. Germline V gene sequence: CDR1 SNHLY, CDR2 FYNNEI. The CDR3 has 14 residues. CDR3 nucleotide sequence: TGTGCCAGCAGTGAGCAGGGAGGGAGTCAGCCCCAGCATTTT. It codes for CASSEQGGSQPQHF.

This chain connects TRBV7-2 to TRBJ2-7; the match to TRBD1 covers 10 bases. There are 16 residues in the CDR3. J was trimmed by 5 bases and V by 5 bases; bases with no gene match: 12. Germline assignment: CDR1 SGHTA and CDR2 FQGNSA. CDR3 nucleotide sequence: TGTGCCAGCAGCCCTAGGGGACAGGGGACTTTCGACGAGCAGTACTTC. As protein: CASSPRGQGTFDEQYF. Together with reference TRBV7-2 and TRBJ2-7, the CDR3 gives the full variable domain: GAGVSQSPSNKVTEKGKDVELRCDPISGHTALYWYRQSLGQGLEFLIYFQGNSAPDKSGLPSDRFSAERTGGSVSTLTIQRTQQEDSAVYLCASSPRGQGTFDEQYFGPGTRLTVT.

The chain recombines TRBV7-3 with TRBJ1-6, with D possibly matching TRBD1 (5 bases). The CDR3 has 15 amino acids. Germline V lookup: CDR1 SGHTA, CDR2 FQGTGA. With 2 bases removed from V and 6 bases from J, the gap between germline ends came to 11 bases. The CDR3 sequence: CASSLLGGGNSPLHF. Written as DNA, the CDR3 is TGTGCCAGCAGCTTACTCGGGGGAGGTAATTCACCCCTCCACTTT.

The chain has TRBV29-1 and TRBJ2-1; D gene unclear. V lost 3 bases and J lost 10, with 19 bases in between. CDR1 is SQVTM, CDR2 ANQGSEA, per germline. The CDR3 contains 14 residues. This CDR3 is CSVEHLMTMEEQFF. The CDR3 nucleotides are TGCAGCGTTGAGCACCTGATGACAATGGAGGAGCAGTTCTTC.

The chain couples TRBV4-1 to TRBJ2-7; no reliable D call. Germline CDR1 is MGHRA and CDR2 is YSYEKL. V dropped 2 bases and J dropped 2 bases, with 16 bases sitting between them. The CDR3 is made up of 16 amino acids. CDR3: CASSQLPAGRTYEQYF. Written as DNA, the CDR3 is TGCGCCAGCAGCCAACTCCCCGCTGGCAGGACCTACGAGCAGTACTTC.

The chain's CDR3 is CASGTVDTQYF. The CDR3 DNA follows: TGTGCCAGCGGGACGGTAGATACGCAGTATTTT. The chain carries TRBV5-8 and TRBJ2-3; D may be TRBD1 or TRBD2 (5 bases each). This CDR3 has 11 residues. Deletions cut 7 bases from V and 5 bases from J, with 8 bases between. CDR1 is SGHTS, CDR2 YDEGEE, per germline.

The rearrangement uses TRBV6-5 and TRBJ1-2; D gene uncertain. The germline gives CDR1 MNHEY, CDR2 SVGAGI. V lost 6 bases and J lost 4, with 9 bases in between. The CDR3 runs to 12 residues. The CDR3 region has the DNA TGTGCCAGCAGGGCACCAGTCTATGGCTACACCTTC. Encoded protein: CASRAPVYGYTF.